The T cell receptor beta chain described here comes from a study of blood T cell repertoires in COVID-19. Overall study context: Samples came from the United States, Italy and Spain, spanning acute and convalescent COVID-19.

Cohort assignment relied on participant-reported clinical history. All exposed participants met a person with COVID-19 within 2 weeks before entering the study. V lost 3 bases, J lost 0 bases, and 6 bases stayed unmatched. From germline, CDR1 is SGHNT and CDR2 YYREEE (reference sequence). The CDR3 has 15 amino acids. In the original workflow: Reference gene primer amplification gave estimated nucleated cell counts. The method was immunoSEQ multiplex PCR; TCRdb's version includes in-frame clones alone and lacks a portion of them. The V and J calls and clone size come from that table; D and trimming were worked out from the DNA. Here the sample spans around 250,000 clones, roughly four fifths being singletons.

The chain recombines TRBV5-4 with TRBJ2-7; 7 nucleotides agree with TRBD1. The sequencing input was PBMCs or T cells enriched from blood (not recorded which). This TCR was sampled from a man aged 40-49 years who had been exposed to COVID-19. CDR3 loop: CASSSRDRISYEQYF. The CDR3 nucleotides read TGTGCCAGCAGCTCTCGGGACAGAATCTCCTACGAGCAGTACTTC.